Listed below are T cell receptor beta chains from one sample, sequenced in a study of cytomegalovirus exposure and HLA in healthy donors. Produced via immunoSEQ multiplex PCR; TCRdb's table is partial and in-frame only. The table shows more than 100,000 clones, with over 80% occurring only once. The sequenced sample was PBMCs. Receptors were obtained from a man between 45 and 60 years old in good health and CMV-seronegative. Both conserved end residues are part of each CDR3. The order of the fields is clone size, J gene, V gene, D gene, CDR3 DNA, CDR3 protein. The D gene is left open where the match is weak. Only part of the rows carry a size: once, few, many, or a class if the clone is expanded.

clone size: -; J gene: TRBJ1-1; V gene: TRBV10-3; D gene: -; CDR3 DNA: TGTGCCATCAGTGAGTTATTACAGGGGAACACTGAAGCTTTCTTT; CDR3 protein: CAISELLQGNTEAFF
clone size: -; J gene: TRBJ2-7; V gene: TRBV28; D gene: -; CDR3 DNA: TGTGCCAGCAGTTTGCAGGGTAGACGAGCCGAGCAGTACTTC; CDR3 protein: CASSLQGRRAEQYF
clone size: -; J gene: TRBJ2-3; V gene: TRBV7-2; D gene: TRBD2; CDR3 DNA: TGTGCCAGCAGCGCTAGTAAGCGGGGGGGGCCCTCCACAGATACGCAGTATTTT; CDR3 protein: CASSASKRGGPSTDTQYF
clone size: few; J gene: TRBJ2-7; V gene: TRBV5-1; D gene: TRBD1; CDR3 DNA: TGCGCCAGCAGCTTGGGACAGGGGCTGGGGGAGCAGTACTTC; CDR3 protein: CASSLGQGLGEQYF
clone size: -; J gene: TRBJ2-3; V gene: TRBV6-1; D gene: TRBD2; CDR3 DNA: TGTGCCAGCAGTGCCCTAGCGGGGGGCGCAGATACGCAGTATTTT; CDR3 protein: CASSALAGGADTQYF
clone size: once; J gene: TRBJ2-6; V gene: TRBV4-1; D gene: -; CDR3 DNA: TGCGCCAGCAGAGCCCACGCTGGGGCCAACGTCCTGACTTTC; CDR3 protein: CASRAHAGANVLTF
clone size: -; J gene: TRBJ2-1; V gene: TRBV9; D gene: -; CDR3 DNA: TGTGCCAGCAGCGTGGCAGGGTTGAATGAGCAGTTCTTC; CDR3 protein: CASSVAGLNEQFF
clone size: once; J gene: TRBJ1-5; V gene: TRBV6-6; D gene: -; CDR3 DNA: TGTGCCAGCAGGTCGACAGGTGGATCCGATCAGCCCCAGCATTTT; CDR3 protein: CASRSTGGSDQPQHF
clone size: once; J gene: TRBJ2-2; V gene: TRBV5-1; D gene: TRBD2; CDR3 DNA: TGCGCCAGCAGTCCCGAGGGACTAGCGGGAGACACCGGGGAGCTGTTTTTT; CDR3 protein: CASSPEGLAGDTGELFF
clone size: -; J gene: TRBJ1-5; V gene: TRBV15; D gene: -; CDR3 DNA: TGTGCCACCAGCAGCCTGGACGACAGGCCTTACAATCAGCCCCAGCATTTT; CDR3 protein: CATSSLDDRPYNQPQHF
clone size: -; J gene: TRBJ2-7; V gene: TRBV5-1; D gene: TRBD2; CDR3 DNA: TGCGCCAGCAGCGTAGCGGGGGGATACGAGCAGTACTTC; CDR3 protein: CASSVAGGYEQYF
clone size: -; J gene: TRBJ2-7; V gene: TRBV7-2; D gene: TRBD1; CDR3 DNA: TGTGCCAGCAGCCCCCGGACAGGGGGCTCCTACGAGCAGTACTTC; CDR3 protein: CASSPRTGGSYEQYF
clone size: few; J gene: TRBJ2-3; V gene: TRBV10-3; D gene: TRBD1; CDR3 DNA: TGTGCCATCAGTGACCCCGGGACAGGGATAACAGATACGCAGTATTTT; CDR3 protein: CAISDPGTGITDTQYF
clone size: -; J gene: TRBJ1-2; V gene: TRBV5-5; D gene: TRBD1; CDR3 DNA: TGTGCCAGCAGCGGCCCCGGGACAGTCCGTGGCTACACCTTC; CDR3 protein: CASSGPGTVRGYTF
clone size: -; J gene: TRBJ1-5; V gene: TRBV9; D gene: -; CDR3 DNA: TGTGCCAGCAGCATACGTCCTGACAGCCAGCCCCAGCATTTT; CDR3 protein: CASSIRPDSQPQHF
clone size: -; J gene: TRBJ1-1; V gene: TRBV6-5; D gene: -; CDR3 DNA: TGTGCCAGCAGTGGCTCTTGGGGGGGTCGTCATGAAGCTTTCTTT; CDR3 protein: CASSGSWGGRHEAFF
clone size: -; J gene: TRBJ2-5; V gene: TRBV28; D gene: -; CDR3 DNA: TGTGCCAGCAGCCCTCCGGGGACTTGGGAGACCCAGTACTTC; CDR3 protein: CASSPPGTWETQYF
clone size: -; J gene: TRBJ1-3; V gene: TRBV4-1; D gene: -; CDR3 DNA: TGCGCCAGCAGCCAAGGGCCCCAAGTTGCGGGCTCTGGAAACACCATATATTTT; CDR3 protein: CASSQGPQVAGSGNTIYF
clone size: -; J gene: TRBJ2-7; V gene: TRBV6-6; D gene: TRBD1; CDR3 DNA: TGTGCCAGCAGTTTTCGGGACAGCTCCTACGAGCAGTACTTC; CDR3 protein: CASSFRDSSYEQYF
clone size: once; J gene: TRBJ2-1; V gene: TRBV5-8; D gene: TRBD2; CDR3 DNA: TGTGCCAGCATCCTCGCGGGGGGCAGCTCCTACAATGAGCAGTTCTTC; CDR3 protein: CASILAGGSSYNEQFF
clone size: -; J gene: TRBJ1-4; V gene: TRBV7-8; D gene: -; CDR3 DNA: TGTGCCAGCAGCCAAACAGGGTCGGGTGAAAAACTGTTTTTT; CDR3 protein: CASSQTGSGEKLFF
clone size: few; J gene: TRBJ2-1; V gene: TRBV11-2; D gene: -; CDR3 DNA: TGTGCCAGCAGCTTTAGCTCCTACAATGAGCAGTTCTTC; CDR3 protein: CASSFSSYNEQFF
clone size: -; J gene: TRBJ1-5; V gene: TRBV6-1; D gene: TRBD1; CDR3 DNA: TGTGCCAGCAGGGGACAGGGGGCCTCTCAGCCCCAGCATTTT; CDR3 protein: CASRGQGASQPQHF
clone size: -; J gene: TRBJ2-7; V gene: TRBV6-5; D gene: -; CDR3 DNA: TGTGCCAGCAGTTACTTTGCGGGGTACGAGCAGTACTTC; CDR3 protein: CASSYFAGYEQYF
clone size: -; J gene: TRBJ2-1; V gene: TRBV7-3; D gene: -; CDR3 DNA: TGTGCCAGCAGCTTTCTCGCGGGGGCCATCAATGAGCAGTTCTTC; CDR3 protein: CASSFLAGAINEQFF
clone size: few; J gene: TRBJ2-2; V gene: TRBV11-3; D gene: TRBD1; CDR3 DNA: TGTGCCAGCAGCCTACAGGGGGCGCGGGGGGAGCTGTTTTTT; CDR3 protein: CASSLQGARGELFF
clone size: once; J gene: TRBJ2-7; V gene: TRBV6-5; D gene: -; CDR3 DNA: TGTGCCAGCAGACCTAATTGGAGCAACGAGCAGTACTTC; CDR3 protein: CASRPNWSNEQYF
clone size: few; J gene: TRBJ2-3; V gene: TRBV7-3; D gene: TRBD2; CDR3 DNA: TGTGCCAGCAGCTTAAACGCGGGGGGCAGCACAGATACGCAGTATTTT; CDR3 protein: CASSLNAGGSTDTQYF
clone size: -; J gene: TRBJ1-2; V gene: TRBV9; D gene: TRBD1; CDR3 DNA: TGTGCCAGCAGCGGTGCCTCGGGACAGGGCATGAGGGGCTACACCTTC; CDR3 protein: CASSGASGQGMRGYTF